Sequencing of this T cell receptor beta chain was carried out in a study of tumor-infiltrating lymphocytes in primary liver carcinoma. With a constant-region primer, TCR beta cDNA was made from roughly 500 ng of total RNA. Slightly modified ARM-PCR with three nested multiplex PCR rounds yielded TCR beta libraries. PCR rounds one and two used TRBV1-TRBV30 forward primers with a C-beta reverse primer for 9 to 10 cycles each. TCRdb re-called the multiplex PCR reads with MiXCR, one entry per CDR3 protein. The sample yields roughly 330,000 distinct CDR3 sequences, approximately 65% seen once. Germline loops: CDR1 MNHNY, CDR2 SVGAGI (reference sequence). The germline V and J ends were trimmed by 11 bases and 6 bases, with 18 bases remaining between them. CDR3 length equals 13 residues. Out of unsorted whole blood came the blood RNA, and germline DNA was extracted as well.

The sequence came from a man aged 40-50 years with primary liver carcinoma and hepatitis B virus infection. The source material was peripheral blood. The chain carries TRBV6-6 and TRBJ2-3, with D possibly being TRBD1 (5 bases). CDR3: CAASTVSADTQYF. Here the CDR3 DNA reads TGTGCCGCATCGACAGTGTCCGCTGATACGCAGTATTTT.